This T cell receptor (beta chain) was sequenced in a study of cytomegalovirus exposure and HLA in healthy donors. This clone came up a few times. Amplification used 60 Vbeta primers and 13 Jbeta primers. Some clones are missing from TCRdb's copy, which holds only in-frame ones; the method was immunoSEQ multiplex PCR. The sample lists approximately 150,000 clones; approximately 70% were seen once. V was pared by 8 bases and J by 4 bases, with 20 bases between. This CDR3 is 15 amino acids long. Germline V gives CDR1 MDHEN, CDR2 SYDVKM. This TCR was recovered from a woman between 55 and 75 years old in good health and CMV-seronegative. Sequencing was done on a sample of PBMCs. The rearrangement links TRBV28 to TRBJ1-2, with D perhaps matching TRBD1 (5 bases). The CDR3 here is CASRRQNTQPYGYTF. As DNA, the CDR3 is TGTGCCAGCCGCCGACAGAATACCCAACCCTATGGCTACACCTTC.